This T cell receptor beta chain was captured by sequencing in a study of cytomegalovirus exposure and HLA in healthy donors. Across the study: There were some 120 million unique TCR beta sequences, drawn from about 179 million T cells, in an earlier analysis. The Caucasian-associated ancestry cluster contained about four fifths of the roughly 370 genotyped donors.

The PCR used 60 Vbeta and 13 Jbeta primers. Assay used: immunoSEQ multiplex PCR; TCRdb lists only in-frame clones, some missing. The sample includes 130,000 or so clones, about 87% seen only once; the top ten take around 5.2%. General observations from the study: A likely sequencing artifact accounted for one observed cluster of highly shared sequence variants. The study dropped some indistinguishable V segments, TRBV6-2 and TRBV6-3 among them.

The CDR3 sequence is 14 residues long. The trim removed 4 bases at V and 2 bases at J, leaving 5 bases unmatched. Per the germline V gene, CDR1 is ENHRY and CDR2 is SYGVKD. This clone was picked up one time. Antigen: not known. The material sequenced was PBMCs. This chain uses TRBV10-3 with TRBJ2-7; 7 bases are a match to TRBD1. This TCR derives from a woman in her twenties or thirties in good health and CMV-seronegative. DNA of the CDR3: TGTGCCATCAGTGGACAGGGAAGGGCCTACGAGCAGTACTTC. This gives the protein CAISGQGRAYEQYF.